The 20 T cell receptor beta chains listed next were all sequenced from one sample in a study of blood T cells in healthy people across ages. A sample-barcoded 5' primer and a J-beta primer mix were used in a second PCR of roughly 6 to 11 cycles. TCRdb re-called the 5' RACE reads with MiXCR, one entry per CDR3 protein. The sample records about 800,000 distinct CDR3 sequences, about 62% being singletons. The sample consisted of blood. The receptor source for this set is a man under 40 in good health.

This clonotype was detected once. The junction departs from germline at one end; a sequencing error may be responsible. This chain connects TRBV20-1 to TRBJ2-7, with TRBD2 identical over 10 bases. Looked up from germline, CDR1 is DFQATT and CDR2 is SNEGSKA (reference sequence). CDR3 length equals 11 residues. CDR3 nucleotide sequence: TGCAGGGCTAGCGGGAGCTACGAGCAGTACTTC. Encoded protein: CRASGSYEQYF.

The CDR3 region is CASRLRDRSDSPLHF. The CDR3 DNA sequence: TGTGCCAGCAGACTCCGGGACAGGTCAGATTCACCCCTCCACTTT. This sequence joins TRBV6-2 or TRBV6-3 and TRBJ1-6; 8 bases fit TRBD1. The length of the CDR3 is 15 residues. V lost 6 bases to trimming and J lost 8 bases; unmatched junction nucleotides: 9. Germline V gene lookup returns CDR1 MNHEY and CDR2 SVGEGT.

This clonotype came up a few times. Relative to the germline gene, one junction end is altered; a read error may explain this. This chain links TRBV12-3 or TRBV12-4 with TRBJ2-3; perhaps TRBD2 as D (5 bases). The CDR3 runs 14 residues. DNA of the CDR3: TGTGCCAGCAGTTTCAGAGGGAGCGGAGATACGGAGTATTTT. Encoded protein: CASSFRGSGDTEYF.

The chain links TRBV20-1 to TRBJ2-1; D ambiguous. The CDR3 sequence is 14 residues long. V lost 3 bases and J lost 0, with 9 bases in between. Germline CDR1 DFQATT, CDR2 SNEGSKA (reference sequence). The CDR3 here is CSASWPSSYNEQFF. CDR3 coding DNA: TGCAGTGCTAGCTGGCCGAGCTCCTACAATGAGCAGTTCTTC.

As DNA, the CDR3 is TGTGCCAGCAGCCAAAATGGGGCCGGGGAGCTGTTTTTT. The encoded protein is CASSQNGAGELFF. The V call is TRBV12-3 or TRBV12-4, the J call TRBJ2-2; D is ambiguous. The length of the CDR3 is 13 residues. The V gene lost 6 bases and the J gene lost 6 bases, with 11 bases spanning the gap.

The gene calls are TRBV12-3 or TRBV12-4 and TRBJ2-7, with D unresolved. This CDR3 is built from 12 residues. The ends were cut back, 3 bases at V and 3 bases at J, with 6 bases in the middle. CDR3 nucleotide sequence: TGTGCCAGCAGTTTTTTAGACTACGAGCAGTACTTC. Translating it yields CASSFLDYEQYF.

This clonotype was counted at least ten times. The chain couples TRBV3-1 to TRBJ1-4; D is uncertain. The CDR3 totals 13 residues. V was pared by 1 base and J by 7 bases, with 7 bases between. Germline loops: CDR1 LGHDT, CDR2 YNNKEL (reference sequence). CDR3 in DNA: TGTGCCAGCAGCCAAGGGGTGTCTGAAAAACTGTTTTTT. Residues: CASSQGVSEKLFF.

This chain joins TRBV15 and TRBJ1-5; D gene ambiguous. The CDR3 extends over 15 amino acids. V lost 0 bases and J lost 0, with 6 bases in between. Germline-derived CDR1 and CDR2 are LNHNV and YYDKDF (reference sequence). CDR3 bases: TGTGCCACCAGCAGAGATCTTTCTAGCAATCAGCCCCAGCATTTT. Its protein is CATSRDLSSNQPQHF.

This clonotype turned up a few times. V usage is TRBV6-2 or TRBV6-3 and J usage is TRBJ2-3; TRBD2 matches at 11 bases. The V and J ends lost 7 bases and 5 bases, in that order; junction bases with no gene match: 17. CDR3 length equals 18 residues. Germline V gene data show CDR1 as MNHEY and CDR2 as SVGEGT. This CDR3 reads CASTDRNRLAGRGDTQYF. The CDR3 DNA follows: TGTGCCAGCACTGACAGGAACCGACTAGCGGGACGGGGAGATACGCAGTATTTT.

This sequence joins TRBV29-1 and TRBJ2-7; TRBD2 agrees at 11 bases. CDR1 is SQVTM and CDR2 is ANQGSEA in the germline V gene. The V gene end was trimmed by 3 bases and the J gene end by 7 bases; junction bases not matched to a gene: 14. The length of the CDR3 is 16 residues. The CDR3 DNA is TGCAGCGTTGAGCGGGCTAGCGGGAGGCGTGGCAATGAGCAGTACTTC. Protein: CSVERASGRRGNEQYF.

The rearrangement uses TRBV6-2 or TRBV6-3 and TRBJ1-1, with D uncertain. Germline CDR1 reads MNHEY; CDR2 reads SVGEGT. The CDR3 runs 14 residues. V was pared by 3 bases and J by 3 bases, with 11 bases between. CDR3 nucleotide sequence: TGTGCCAGCAGTTATACGCCTAGGGACACTGAAGCTTTCTTT. This gives the protein CASSYTPRDTEAFF.

The V and J genes are TRBV27 and TRBJ2-4; 12 bases fit TRBD2. The J call is in doubt because the DNA end fits TRBJ2-7 better. Germline V CDR1 and CDR2: MNHEY, SMNVEV (reference sequence). CDR3 length: 15 residues. The CDR3: CASSLDLAGGSEQYF. The CDR3 coding sequence is TGTGCCAGCAGTTTAGATCTAGCGGGAGGGAGCGAGCAGTACTTC.

Points on this clonotype: A much larger clone lies a single base off, so this may be a read error. The chain carries TRBV12-3 or TRBV12-4 and TRBJ2-3, with D perhaps TRBD1 or TRBD2 (7 bases each). This CDR3 comprises 14 residues. This CDR3 reads CASSFGGTADTEYF. Here the CDR3 DNA reads TGTGCCAGCAGTTTCGGGGGGACAGCAGATACGGAGTATTTT.

V gene TRBV20-1 combines with J gene TRBJ2-3; D possibly corresponds to TRBD1 (6 bases). Germline assignment: CDR1 DFQATT and CDR2 SNEGSKA (reference sequence). Trimming stripped 6 bases from V and 5 bases from J, with 15 bases between. The CDR3 is 13 amino acids. The CDR3 loop is CSARDIGRDTQYF. The CDR3 coding sequence is TGCAGTGCCCGGGACATCGGCCGAGATACGCAGTATTTT.

There are a few counts of this clonotype. The chain recombines TRBV29-1 with TRBJ1-2; TRBD1 matches 10 bases. The CDR3 has 13 residues. V was pared by 7 bases and J by 7 bases, with 9 bases of the junction left unmatched. Per germline, CDR1 SQVTM and CDR2 ANQGSEA. The CDR3 bases are TGCAGCGCGTCACCGGGACAGGGGAGTGGCTACACCTTC. Translation: CSASPGQGSGYTF.

The sample holds a few counts of this clonotype. The rearrangement links TRBV7-9 to TRBJ1-2; D unclear. The CDR3 extends over 14 amino acids. Germline CDR1 is SEHNR and CDR2 is FQNEAQ (reference sequence). V was shortened by 1 base and J by 0 bases, with 6 bases between the two germline ends. CDR3 bases: TGTGCCAGCAGCTTAGTCGCGCCTAACTATGGCTACACCTTC. The encoded protein is CASSLVAPNYGYTF.

This chain links TRBV12-3 or TRBV12-4 with TRBJ1-1; D is unclear. The V end was cut by 6 bases, the J end by 10 bases, with 15 bases between. CDR3 size: 12 residues. In nucleotides, the CDR3 is TGTGCCAGCAGAGAACCGGAGGTTGCAGCTTTCTTT. Its translation is CASREPEVAAFF.

This chain links TRBV3-1 with TRBJ2-1; tentatively, D is TRBD2 (5 bases). The germline gives CDR1 LGHDT, CDR2 YNNKEL (reference sequence). The CDR3 is made up of 16 amino acids. Trimming cost V 0 bases and J 4 bases, with 13 bases left between them. This CDR3 reads CASSQDPGSGYNEQFF. The CDR3 DNA sequence: TGTGCCAGCAGCCAAGACCCGGGGAGTGGGTACAATGAGCAGTTCTTC.

This clonotype was picked up many times. The chain combines TRBV10-3 with TRBJ1-1; D uncertain. Germline lookup yields CDR1 ENHRY and CDR2 SYGVKD. Trimming took 0 bases from V and 3 from J, leaving 8 bases between them. The CDR3 covers 14 residues. The CDR3 reads CAISESWEDTEAFF. DNA of the CDR3: TGTGCCATCAGTGAGTCGTGGGAGGACACTGAAGCTTTCTTT.

The chain combines TRBV4-2 with TRBJ2-3, with D unclear. CDR1 LGHNA and CDR2 YNFKEQ come from the germline V gene. V was shortened by 4 bases and J by 5 bases, with 16 bases between the two germline ends. CDR3 size: 15 residues. CDR3 sequence: CASSPRASSGDTQYF. CDR3 bases: TGTGCCAGCAGCCCGAGAGCTTCCTCGGGAGATACGCAGTATTTT.